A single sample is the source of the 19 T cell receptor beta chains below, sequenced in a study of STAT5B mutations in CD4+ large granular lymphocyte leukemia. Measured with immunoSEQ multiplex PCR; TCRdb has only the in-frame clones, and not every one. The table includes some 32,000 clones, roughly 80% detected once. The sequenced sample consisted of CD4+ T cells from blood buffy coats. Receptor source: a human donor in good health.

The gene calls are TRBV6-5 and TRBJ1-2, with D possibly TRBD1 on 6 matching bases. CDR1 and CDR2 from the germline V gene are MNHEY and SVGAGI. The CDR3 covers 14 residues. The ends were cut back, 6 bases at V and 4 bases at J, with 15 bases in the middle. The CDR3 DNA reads TGTGCCAGCAGCTTATCTACAGGGTTCTATGGCTACACCTTC. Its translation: CASSLSTGFYGYTF.

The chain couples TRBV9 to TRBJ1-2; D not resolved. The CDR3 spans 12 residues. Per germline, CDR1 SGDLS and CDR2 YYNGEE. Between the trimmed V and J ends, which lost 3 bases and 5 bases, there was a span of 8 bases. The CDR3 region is CASSDGIYGYTF. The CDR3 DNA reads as TGTGCCAGCAGCGACGGGATATATGGCTACACCTTC.

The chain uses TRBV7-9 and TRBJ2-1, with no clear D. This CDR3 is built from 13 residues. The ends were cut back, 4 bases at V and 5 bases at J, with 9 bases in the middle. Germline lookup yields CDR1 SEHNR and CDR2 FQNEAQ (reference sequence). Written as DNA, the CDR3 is TGTGCCAGCAGCTCCGCCTGGAACAATGAGCAGTTCTTC. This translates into CASSSAWNNEQFF.

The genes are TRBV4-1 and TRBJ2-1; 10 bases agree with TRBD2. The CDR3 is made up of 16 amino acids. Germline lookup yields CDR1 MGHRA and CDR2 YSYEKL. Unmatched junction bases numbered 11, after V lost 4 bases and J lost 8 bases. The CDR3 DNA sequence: TGCGCCAGCAGCCGGGCGGGACTAGCGTTGAGTCATGAGCAGTTCTTC. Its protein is CASSRAGLALSHEQFF.

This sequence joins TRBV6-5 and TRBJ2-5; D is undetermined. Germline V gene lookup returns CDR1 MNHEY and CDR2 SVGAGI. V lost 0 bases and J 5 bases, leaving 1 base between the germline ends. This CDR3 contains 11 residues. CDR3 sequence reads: CASSYSETQYF. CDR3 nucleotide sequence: TGTGCCAGCAGTTACTCGGAGACCCAGTACTTC.

In nucleotides, the CDR3 is TGCAGCGTCAAACAGGGAGGAGGCAATCAGCCCCAGCATTTT. It specifies CSVKQGGGNQPQHF. The chain recombines TRBV29-1 with TRBJ1-5; D is perhaps TRBD1 (6 bases). This CDR3 region has 14 residues. Trimming shortened V by 6 bases and J by 2 bases, and 14 bases separated the two germline ends. Germline CDR1 is SQVTM and CDR2 is ANQGSEA.

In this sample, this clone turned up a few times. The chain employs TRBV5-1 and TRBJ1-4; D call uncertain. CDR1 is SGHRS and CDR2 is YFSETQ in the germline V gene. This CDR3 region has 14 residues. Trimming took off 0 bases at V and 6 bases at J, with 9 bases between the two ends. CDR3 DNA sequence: TGCGCCAGCAGCTTGGTAGGGATGGATGAAAAACTGTTTTTT. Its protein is CASSLVGMDEKLFF. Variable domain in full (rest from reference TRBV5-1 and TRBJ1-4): KAGVTQTPRYLIKTRGQQVTLSCSPISGHRSVSWYQQTPGQGLQFLFEYFSETQRNKGNFPGRFSGRQFSNSRSEMNVSTLELGDSALYLCASSLVGMDEKLFFGSGTQLSVL.

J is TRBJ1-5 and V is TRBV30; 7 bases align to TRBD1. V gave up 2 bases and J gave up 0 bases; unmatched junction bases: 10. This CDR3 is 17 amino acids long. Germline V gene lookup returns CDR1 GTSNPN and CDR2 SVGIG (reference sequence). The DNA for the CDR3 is TGTGCCTGGAGTCGCGACAGGGTGGGGGATAGCAATCAGCCCCAGCATTTT. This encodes CAWSRDRVGDSNQPQHF.

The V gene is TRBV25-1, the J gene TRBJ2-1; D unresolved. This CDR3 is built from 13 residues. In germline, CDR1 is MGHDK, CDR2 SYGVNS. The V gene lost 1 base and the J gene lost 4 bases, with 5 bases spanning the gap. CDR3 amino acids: CASSEWAYNEQFF. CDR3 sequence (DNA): TGTGCCAGCAGTGAATGGGCTTACAATGAGCAGTTCTTC.

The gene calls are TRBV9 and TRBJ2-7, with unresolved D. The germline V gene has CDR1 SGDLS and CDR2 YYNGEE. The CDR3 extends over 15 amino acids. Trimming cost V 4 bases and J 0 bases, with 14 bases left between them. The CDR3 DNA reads TGTGCCAGCAGCTCCTCGGTCTCCTCCTCCTACGAGCAGTACTTC. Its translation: CASSSSVSSSYEQYF.

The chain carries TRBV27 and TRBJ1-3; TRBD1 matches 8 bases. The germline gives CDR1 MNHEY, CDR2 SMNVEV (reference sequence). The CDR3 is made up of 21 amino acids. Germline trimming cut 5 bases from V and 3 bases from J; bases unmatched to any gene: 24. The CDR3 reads CASSHYALGRQGRGIGNTIYF. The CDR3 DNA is TGTGCCAGCAGTCACTACGCCCTCGGGAGACAGGGGAGGGGAATTGGAAACACCATATATTTT.

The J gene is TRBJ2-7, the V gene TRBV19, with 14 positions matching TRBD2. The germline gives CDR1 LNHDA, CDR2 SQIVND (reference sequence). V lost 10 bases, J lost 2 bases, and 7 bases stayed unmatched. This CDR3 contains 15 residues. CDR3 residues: CATRLAGGLPYEQYF. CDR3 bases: TGTGCCACACGACTAGCGGGAGGGCTGCCCTACGAGCAGTACTTC.

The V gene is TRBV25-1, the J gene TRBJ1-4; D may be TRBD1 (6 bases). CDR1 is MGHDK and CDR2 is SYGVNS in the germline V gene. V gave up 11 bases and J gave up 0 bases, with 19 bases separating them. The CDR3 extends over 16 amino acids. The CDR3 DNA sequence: TGTGCCTCAAGGGGGACTGATCCTGCAACTAATGAAAAACTGTTTTTT. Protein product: CASRGTDPATNEKLFF.

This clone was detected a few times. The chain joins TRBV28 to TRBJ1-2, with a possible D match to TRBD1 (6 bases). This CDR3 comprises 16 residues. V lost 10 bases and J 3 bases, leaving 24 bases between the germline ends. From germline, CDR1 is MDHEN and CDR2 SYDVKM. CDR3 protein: CATVTAGTRRDYGYTF. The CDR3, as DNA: TGTGCCACTGTAACGGCGGGGACAAGGAGGGACTATGGCTACACCTTC.

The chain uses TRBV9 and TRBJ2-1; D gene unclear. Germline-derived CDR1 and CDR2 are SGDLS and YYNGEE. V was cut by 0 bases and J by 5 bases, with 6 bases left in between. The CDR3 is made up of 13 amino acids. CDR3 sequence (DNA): TGTGCCAGCAGCGTAGTTGTCAACAATGAGCAGTTCTTC. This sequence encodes CASSVVVNNEQFF. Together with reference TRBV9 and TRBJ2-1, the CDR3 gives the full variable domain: DSGVTQTPKHLITATGQRVTLRCSPRSGDLSVYWYQQSLDQGLQFLIQYYNGEERAKGNILERFSAQQFPDLHSELNLSSLELGDSALYFCASSVVVNNEQFFGPGTRLTVL.

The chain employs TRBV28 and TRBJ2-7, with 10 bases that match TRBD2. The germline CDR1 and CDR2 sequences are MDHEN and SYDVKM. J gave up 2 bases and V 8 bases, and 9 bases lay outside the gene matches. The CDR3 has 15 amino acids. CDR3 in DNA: TGTGCCAGCCCCCCCTCTCTAGCGGGGGCCTACGAGCAGTACTTC. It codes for CASPPSLAGAYEQYF.

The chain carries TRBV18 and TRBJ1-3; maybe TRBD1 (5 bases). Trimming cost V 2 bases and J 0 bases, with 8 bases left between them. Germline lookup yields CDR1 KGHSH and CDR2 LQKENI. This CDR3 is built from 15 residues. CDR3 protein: CASSPAGTSGNTIYF. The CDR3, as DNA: TGTGCCAGCTCACCAGCAGGGACCTCTGGAAACACCATATATTTT.

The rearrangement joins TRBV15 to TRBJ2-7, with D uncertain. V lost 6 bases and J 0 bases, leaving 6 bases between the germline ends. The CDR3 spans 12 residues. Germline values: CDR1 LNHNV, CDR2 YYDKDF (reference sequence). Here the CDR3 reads CATRGRSYEQYF. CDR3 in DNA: TGTGCCACCAGAGGACGCTCCTACGAGCAGTACTTC. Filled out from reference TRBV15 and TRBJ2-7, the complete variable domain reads DAMVIQNPRYQVTQFGKPVTLSCSQTLNHNVMYWYQQKSSQAPKLLFHYYDKDFNNEADTPDNFQSRRPNTSFCFLDIRSPGLGDTAMYLCATRGRSYEQYFGPGTRLTVT.

The DNA of the CDR3 is TGTGCCAGTGGGATGACAGGGACGTACCAAGAGACCCAGTACTTC. Translation gives CASGMTGTYQETQYF. This chain joins TRBV19 and TRBJ2-5, with 7 nucleotides matching TRBD1. CDR1 LNHDA and CDR2 SQIVND come from the germline V gene (reference sequence). This CDR3 is built from 15 residues. The V gene end was trimmed by 8 bases and the J gene end by 0 bases; junction bases not matched to a gene: 9.